Following are 12 T cell receptor beta chains from one sample sequenced in a study of resident and recirculating memory T cells in vitiligo. Generated by immunoSEQ multiplex PCR, the TCRdb table keeps only in-frame clones and is missing some. The sample records fewer than 80,000 clones, approximately 89% being singletons. Specimen: blood. All receptors come from a male donor with vitiligo.

This chain links TRBV6-5 with TRBJ1-1; D may be TRBD1 (5 bases). CDR1 MNHEY and CDR2 SVGAGI come from the germline V gene. With 6 bases removed from V and 7 bases from J, the gap between germline ends came to 15 bases. The CDR3 consists of 13 residues. The CDR3 protein is CASRLQGTYEAFF. The CDR3 DNA reads as TGTGCCAGCAGATTACAAGGGACTTATGAAGCTTTCTTT.

The gene calls are TRBV30 and TRBJ2-1; D call uncertain. CDR1 and CDR2 (germline): GTSNPN, SVGIG (reference sequence). The CDR3 has 11 residues. V lost 2 bases and J lost 7, with 6 bases in between. Here the CDR3 DNA reads TGTGCCTGGAGTCCCCTGAATGAGCAGTTCTTC. Protein: CAWSPLNEQFF.

This rearrangement joins TRBV2 to TRBJ1-5; D unresolved. The germline V gene encodes CDR1 SNHLY and CDR2 FYNNEI. V was shortened by 4 bases and J by 3 bases, with 7 bases between the two germline ends. The CDR3 has 13 residues. CDR3 in DNA: TGTGCCAGCAGTGGAGGGAACAATCAGCCCCAGCATTTT. This codes for CASSGGNNQPQHF.

The chain combines TRBV4-3 with TRBJ2-7, with D perhaps matching TRBD2 (5 bases). V was pared by 1 base and J by 0 bases, with 7 bases between. CDR1 and CDR2 (germline): LGHNA, YSLEER. The length of the CDR3 is 14 residues. The CDR3 DNA sequence: TGCGCCAGCAGCCAAGTTCGGGGCTCCTACGAGCAGTACTTC. Protein sequence: CASSQVRGSYEQYF.

This clone was found once. V usage is TRBV23-1 and J usage is TRBJ1-1; 8 nucleotides match TRBD1. TRBV23-1 qualifies as an ORF whose function is uncertain. This CDR3 comprises 17 residues. V shed 1 base and J 0 bases; nucleotides not matched to a gene: 7. In DNA form, the CDR3 reads TGCGCCAGCAGTCAATGGAGGACAGGGCGCTTGAACACTGAAGCTTTCTTT. Protein product: CASSQWRTGRLNTEAFF.

This clone was counted a single time. The gene calls are TRBV6-5 and TRBJ1-1; D might be TRBD1 (6 bases). V was trimmed by 0 bases and J by 3 bases, leaving 11 bases between them. The CDR3 spans 15 residues. Germline loops: CDR1 MNHEY, CDR2 SVGAGI. The DNA for the CDR3 is TGTGCCAGCAGTTACTCGGGCAGGGGAGACACTGAAGCTTTCTTT. Its protein is CASSYSGRGDTEAFF.

V gene TRBV5-1 combines with J gene TRBJ2-7; 7 bases are a match to TRBD1. J was trimmed by 3 bases and V by 4 bases; bases with no gene match: 7. This CDR3 has 14 amino acids. Germline CDR1 SGHRS, CDR2 YFSETQ. The CDR3 nucleotides are TGCGCCAGCAGCGCCAGGGACAGCGGCTACGAGCAGTACTTC. This encodes CASSARDSGYEQYF.

This clone was seen a few times. The chain couples TRBV28 to TRBJ1-1; the D gene is possibly TRBD1 (5 bases). Germline CDR1 MDHEN, CDR2 SYDVKM. CDR3 length equals 12 residues. V dropped 8 bases and J dropped 4 bases, with 11 bases sitting between them. In DNA form, the CDR3 reads TGTGCCAGCGGGGCGGGGGGCACTGAAGCTTTCTTT. Its protein product is CASGAGGTEAFF. The full variable domain, completed using reference TRBV28 and TRBJ1-1, is DVKVTQSSRYLVKRTGEKVFLECVQDMDHENMFWYRQDPGLGLRLIYFSYDVKMKEKGDIPEGYSVSREKKERFSLILESASTNQTSMYLCASGAGGTEAFFGQGTRLTVV.

The chain carries TRBV6-4 and TRBJ1-5; 9 bases agree with TRBD1. V shed 1 base, J shed 2 bases, and the junction held 6 bases outside the gene matches. Germline V gene sequence: CDR1 MRHNA, CDR2 SNTAGT. The CDR3 contains 17 residues. CDR3 in amino acids: CASSDWGTGRGNQPQHF. The CDR3 coding sequence is TGTGCCAGCAGTGACTGGGGGACAGGGCGAGGCAATCAGCCCCAGCATTTT.

This chain uses TRBV5-4 with TRBJ2-7; TRBD2 matches at 9 bases. The ends lost 0 bases at V and 7 bases at J; junction bases unmatched: 11. Looked up from germline, CDR1 is SGHNT and CDR2 is YYREEE (reference sequence). This CDR3 spans 16 amino acids. CDR3 in DNA: TGTGCCAGCAGCTTGGGGACTATGGCGGGGGGGCCGGAGCAGTACTTC. As protein: CASSLGTMAGGPEQYF.

The chain links TRBV13 to TRBJ2-3; TRBD1 might be the D (5 bases). The CDR3 totals 15 residues. CDR1 and CDR2 from the germline V gene are PRHDT and FYEKMQ (reference sequence). Trimming cost V 3 bases and J 0 bases, with 10 bases left between them. CDR3 sequence (DNA): TGTGCCAGCAGCTTGGGGCGTGCTAGCACAGATACGCAGTATTTT. Its protein product is CASSLGRASTDTQYF.

The chain has TRBV4-3 and TRBJ2-7, with a tentative D call TRBD2 (6 bases). In germline, CDR1 is LGHNA, CDR2 YSLEER. The CDR3 extends over 13 amino acids. Trimming stripped 4 bases from V and 7 bases from J, with 14 bases between. The CDR3 bases are TGCGCCAGCAGCCGGGACTCAGGTCAGGAGCAGTACTTC. It translates to CASSRDSGQEQYF.